One and the same sample provided the 9 T cell receptor beta chains below, sequenced in a study of cytomegalovirus exposure and HLA in healthy donors. PCR involved 60 Vbeta and 13 Jbeta primers. TCRdb's table, derived via immunoSEQ multiplex PCR, lists solely in-frame clones and lacks some. Here the sample spans approximately 290,000 clones, 75% to 90% being singletons. Sequenced input: PBMCs. The receptors were sampled from a girl aged 2 to 9 in good health and CMV-seronegative.

This clone has only one observation. CDR3: CASSAHGGTDTQYF. As DNA, the CDR3 is TGTGCCAGCAGTGCTCACGGGGGGACAGATACGCAGTATTTT. This sequence joins TRBV6-5 and TRBJ2-3; 7 positions match TRBD2. Unmatched junction bases numbered 5, after V lost 5 bases and J lost 3 bases. Germline V CDR1 and CDR2: MNHEY, SVGAGI. The CDR3 extends over 14 amino acids.

V is TRBV7-6 and J is TRBJ2-7; 9 nucleotides match TRBD1. Germline-derived CDR1 and CDR2 are SGHVS and FNYEAQ. The CDR3 runs to 14 residues. V lost 1 base, J lost 6 bases, and 4 bases stayed unmatched. The CDR3 DNA sequence: TGTGCCAGCAGCTTAGGGACAGGGGCAATCGAGCAGTACTTC. Residues: CASSLGTGAIEQYF.

The rearrangement uses TRBV28 and TRBJ1-6, with D unresolved. Trimming shortened V by 4 bases and J by 4 bases, and 11 bases separated the two germline ends. CDR1 MDHEN and CDR2 SYDVKM come from the germline V gene. The CDR3 length is 15 residues. The CDR3 DNA sequence: TGTGCCAGCAGTTATCGGGTTCGTTATAATTCACCCCTCCACTTT. It codes for CASSYRVRYNSPLHF.

CDR3 nucleotide sequence: TGTGCCAGCAGACAGGACAGGAGAGAAGGCTACACCTTC. It encodes CASRQDRREGYTF. The chain couples TRBV5-6 to TRBJ1-2; 7 bases line up with TRBD1. V lost 5 bases, J lost 8 bases, and 9 bases stayed unmatched. The CDR3 sequence is 13 residues long. Germline CDR1 SGHDT, CDR2 YYEEEE.

The chain's CDR3 is CASSPYIIVPGQGGGGNTIYF. CDR3 DNA: TGTGCCAGCAGCCCCTACATCATAGTCCCGGGACAGGGTGGAGGTGGAAACACCATATATTTT. The chain employs TRBV7-8 and TRBJ1-3; 9 bases line up with TRBD1. Germline V lookup: CDR1 SGHVS, CDR2 FQNEAQ. The CDR3 contains 21 residues. Losses at the gene ends were 5 bases for V and 3 bases for J; bases not matched to a gene: 23.

This sequence joins TRBV7-8 and TRBJ2-2, with 7 bases fitting TRBD2. CDR3 size: 13 residues. Germline V gives CDR1 SGHVS, CDR2 FQNEAQ. The V segment lost 3 bases and the J segment 10 bases; nucleotides outside the gene matches: 5. CDR3 sequence (DNA): TGTGCCAGCAGCTTTAGCGGGTGGGCGGAGCTGTTTTTT. It yields the protein CASSFSGWAELFF.

V gene TRBV25-1 combines with J gene TRBJ2-5, with 8 bases aligning to TRBD2. CDR1 MGHDK and CDR2 SYGVNS come from the germline V gene. The CDR3 length is 14 residues. The V and J ends lost 5 bases and 5 bases, in that order; junction bases with no gene match: 7. CDR3 DNA sequence: TGTGCCAGCAGTCCGGGGGGGCCGGTTGAGACCCAGTACTTC. Protein product: CASSPGGPVETQYF.

This clone came up a few times. At one end, the junction sequence differs from germline, possibly due to a read error. CDR3 coding DNA: TGCGTCCTTAAAACTAATGAAAAACTGTTTTTT. It yields the protein CVLKTNEKLFF. The chain carries TRBV2 and TRBJ1-4; D uncertain. The CDR3 runs to 11 residues. CDR1 SNHLY and CDR2 FYNNEI come from the germline V gene.

J is TRBJ1-5 and V is TRBV27; weak D call: TRBD1 (5 bases). The CDR3 length is 16 residues. Germline V lookup: CDR1 MNHEY, CDR2 SMNVEV (reference sequence). V lost 2 bases, J lost 1 base, and 12 bases lay in between. CDR3 nucleotide sequence: TGTGCCAGCAGTTTAGGGGCCTCCAGGAGCAATCAGCCCCAGCATTTT. As protein: CASSLGASRSNQPQHF.